This TCR beta chain comes out of a study of blood T cell repertoires in COVID-19. Study as a whole: Acute and convalescent COVID-19 samples came from the United States, Italy and Spain. Sources were T cells, B-cell-depleted T cells, or PBMCs; the material itself was cDNA or gDNA.

Libraries were prepared by immunoSEQ multiplex PCR; TCRdb keeps only in-frame clonotypes and omits some of them. The repertoire holds approximately 170,000 clones, with about 80% as singletons. The CDR3 spans 15 residues. V lost 2 bases to trimming and J lost 6 bases, with 14 bases between them. CDR1 is MNHEY, CDR2 SVGAGI, per germline. The sequenced sample was peripheral blood. The V call is TRBV6-5, the J call TRBJ2-1; a possible D gene is TRBD2 (6 bases). This clonotype was sampled from an older man who had recovered from COVID-19. The CDR3 DNA reads as TGTGCCAGCAGTTACGGAGGGAGAGGAGGCAATGAGCAGTTCTTC. It translates to CASSYGGRGGNEQFF.